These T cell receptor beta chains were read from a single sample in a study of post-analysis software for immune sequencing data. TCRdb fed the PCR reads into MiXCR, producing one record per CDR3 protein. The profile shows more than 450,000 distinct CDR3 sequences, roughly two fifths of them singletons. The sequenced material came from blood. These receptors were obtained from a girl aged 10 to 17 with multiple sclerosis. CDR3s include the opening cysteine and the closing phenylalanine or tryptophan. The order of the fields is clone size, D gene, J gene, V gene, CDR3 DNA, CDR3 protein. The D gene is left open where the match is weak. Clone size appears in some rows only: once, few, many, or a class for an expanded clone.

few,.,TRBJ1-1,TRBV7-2,TGTGCCAGCAGCTCCGGGCCGAACACTGAAGCTTTCTTT,CASSSGPNTEAFF
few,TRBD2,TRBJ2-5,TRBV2,TGTGCCAGCAATGGACTAGCTAGAGAGACCCAGTACTTC,CASNGLARETQYF
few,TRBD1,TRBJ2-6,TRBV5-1,TGCGCCAGCGGCGAATCGGGACAGCAAAACACCAAGACTTCCTCTGGGGCCAACGTCCTGACTTTC,CASGESGQQNTKTSSGANVLTF
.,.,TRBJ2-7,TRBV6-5,TGTGCCAGCCGCAGGGCAGGCGCCTACGAGCAGTACTTC,CASRRAGAYEQYF
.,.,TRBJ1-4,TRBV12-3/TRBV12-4,TGTGCCAGCAGTTTATACCGTAGTGGAAAACTGTTTTTT,CASSLYRSGKLFF
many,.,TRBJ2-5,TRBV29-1,TGCAGCGTTGAAGACCCATTCGATGGAGTCCAAGAGACCCAGTACTTC,CSVEDPFDGVQETQYF
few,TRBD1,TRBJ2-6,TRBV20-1,TGCAGTGCTAGCCGGGACAGGGTCTCTGGGGCCAACGTCCTGACTTTC,CSASRDRVSGANVLTF
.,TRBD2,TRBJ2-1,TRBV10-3,TGTGCCATCAGTGAGATAGCGGGGGGAAACAATGAGCAGTTCTTC,CAISEIAGGNNEQFF
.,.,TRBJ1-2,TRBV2,TGTGCCAGCAGTGATTGGTGGGAGGGTAACGATGGCTACACCTTC,CASSDWWEGNDGYTF
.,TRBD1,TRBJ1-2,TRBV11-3,TGTGCCAGCAGCTTACGGGGACAGGGGGTCTATGGCTACACCTTC,CASSLRGQGVYGYTF
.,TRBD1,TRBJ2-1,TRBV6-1,TGTGCCAGCAGCGTAACAGGGGGCTCCTACAATGAGCAGTTCTTC,CASSVTGGSYNEQFF
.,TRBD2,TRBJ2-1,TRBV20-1,TGCAGTGCCGGGACTAGCCGGTACAATGAGCAGTTCTTC,CSAGTSRYNEQFF
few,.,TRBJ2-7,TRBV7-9,TGTGCCAGCAGCTTAGGACGGGGCAAGTACTTC,CASSLGRGKYF
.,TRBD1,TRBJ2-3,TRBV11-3,TGTGCCAGCAGCTTGGGACAGAACCCCACAGATACGCAGTATTTT,CASSLGQNPTDTQYF
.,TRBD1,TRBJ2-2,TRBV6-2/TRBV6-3,TGTGCCAGCAGGCATGACAGGGTACGGGCCGGGGAGCTGTTTTTT,CASRHDRVRAGELFF
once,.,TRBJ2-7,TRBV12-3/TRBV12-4,TGTGCCAGCGGCAGGGAGAGAGCATACGAGCAGTACTTC,CASGRERAYEQYF
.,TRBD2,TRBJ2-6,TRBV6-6,TGTGCCAGCAGTTACTCGCGGGGGTTGGCTGGGGCCAACGTCCTGACTTTC,CASSYSRGLAGANVLTF
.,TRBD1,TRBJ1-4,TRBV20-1,TGCAGTGTTCCTCAACAGGGGATTTTCGCAACTAATGAAAAACTGTTTTTT,CSVPQQGIFATNEKLFF
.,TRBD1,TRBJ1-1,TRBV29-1,TGCAGCGTTGCGACAGGGGTAATCACTGAAGCTTTCTTT,CSVATGVITEAFF
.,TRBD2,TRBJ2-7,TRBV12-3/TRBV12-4,TGTGCCAGCAGTTTAGGAATAGCGGGAGTCCCCGAGCAGTACTTC,CASSLGIAGVPEQYF
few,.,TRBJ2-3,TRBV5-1,TGCGCCAGCAGCTGGGATGGACTAAGCACAGATACGCAGTATTTT,CASSWDGLSTDTQYF
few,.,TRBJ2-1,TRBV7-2,TGTGCCAGCAGCTTCGGAGGGACTCTCAGGGGAAATGAGCAGTTCTTC,CASSFGGTLRGNEQFF
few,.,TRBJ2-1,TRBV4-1,TGCGCCAGCAGCCAAGGTAATAGGGGGAGGAATGAGCAGTTCTTC,CASSQGNRGRNEQFF
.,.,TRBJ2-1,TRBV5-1,TGCGCCAGCAGCATTTCCCGACTCGAGCGGCAGTTCTTC,CASSISRLERQFF
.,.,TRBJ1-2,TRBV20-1,TGCAGTGCTGGAGAGAATGATGGCTACACCTTC,CSAGENDGYTF
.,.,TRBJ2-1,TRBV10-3,TGTGCCATCAGTGAGTCGAGCTCCTACAATGAGCAGTTCTTC,CAISESSSYNEQFF
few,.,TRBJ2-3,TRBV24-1,TGTGCCACCGCGATTGGGAGCACAGATACGCAGTATTTT,CATAIGSTDTQYF
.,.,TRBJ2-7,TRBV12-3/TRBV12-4,TGTGCCAGCAGTTTAGACAGGTACCCCTACGAGCAGTACTTC,CASSLDRYPYEQYF
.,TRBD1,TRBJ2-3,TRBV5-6,TGTGCCAGCAGCTTCCGCCGGGACAGGTTCACAGATATGCAGTATTTT,CASSFRRDRFTDMQYF
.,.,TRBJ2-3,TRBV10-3,TGTGCCACCAGCTCCGGGCTCCTCACAGATACGCAGTATTTT,CATSSGLLTDTQYF
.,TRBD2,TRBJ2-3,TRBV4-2,TGTGCCAGCAGCCAAGATATAGGACTAGCGGGAGCAGATACGCAGTATTTT,CASSQDIGLAGADTQYF
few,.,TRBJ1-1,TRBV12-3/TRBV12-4,TGTGCCAGCAGTTTGGAACACAACACTGAAGCTTTCTTT,CASSLEHNTEAFF
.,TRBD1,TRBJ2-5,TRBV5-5,TGTGCCAGCAGCAAGACAGGGGTGCAAGAGACCCAGTACTTC,CASSKTGVQETQYF
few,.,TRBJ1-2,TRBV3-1,TGTGCCAGCAGCCAAGTTGGAGAGAACTATGGCTACACCTTC,CASSQVGENYGYTF
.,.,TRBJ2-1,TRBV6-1,TGTGCCAGCAGGTTAGCGGCCTCCTACAATGAGCAGTTCTTC,CASRLAASYNEQFF
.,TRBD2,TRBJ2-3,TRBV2,TGTGCCAGCAGCGGGACTAGCGGGGGATACACAGATACGCAGTATTTT,CASSGTSGGYTDTQYF
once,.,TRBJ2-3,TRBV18,TGTGCCAGCTCACCAATAACCCACAATGCGGCGGATACGCAGTATTTT,CASSPITHNAADTQYF
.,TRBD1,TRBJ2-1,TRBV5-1,TGCGCCAGCAGCCGGGACAGGATCTACAATGAGCAGTTCTTC,CASSRDRIYNEQFF
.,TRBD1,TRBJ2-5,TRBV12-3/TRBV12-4,TGTGCCAGCAGTTTGAGGGACAGGCATCGAGAGACCCAGTACTTC,CASSLRDRHRETQYF
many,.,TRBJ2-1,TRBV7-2,TGTGCCAGCAGCCCCGATTATGAGCAGTTCTTC,CASSPDYEQFF
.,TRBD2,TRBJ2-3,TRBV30,TGTGCCTGGAGTCGACTAGCGGGACTCACAGATACGCAGTATTTT,CAWSRLAGLTDTQYF